This TCR beta chain was recorded in a study of cytotoxic CD8 clonotypes in ibrutinib-treated CLL. Assay used: immunoSEQ multiplex PCR; TCRdb lists only in-frame clones, some missing. The sample lists about 160,000 clones; 84% were seen once. As for this clone: Its antigen is unknown.

Whole-study findings and limits: The study found baseline clonality above age-matched healthy donors, tracking circulating CD8+ T-cell counts. Clonality, elevated at ibrutinib response, dropped back toward baseline at progression.

This CDR3 has 13 amino acids. The V gene lost 6 bases and the J gene lost 8 bases, with 16 bases spanning the gap. Germline V gene data show CDR1 as LNHDA and CDR2 as SQIVND (reference sequence). The specimen was PBMCs, collected after 24 months of ibrutinib treatment. This TCR was sampled from a human donor with chronic lymphocytic leukemia. The J gene is TRBJ1-2, the V gene TRBV19, with a possible D match to TRBD1 (6 bases). The CDR3 is CASRSQTGGGYTF. The CDR3 DNA is TGTGCCAGTAGGTCCCAGACAGGAGGCGGCTACACCTTC. Full variable domain (missing parts from reference TRBV19 and TRBJ1-2): DGGITQSPKYLFRKEGQNVTLSCEQNLNHDAMYWYRQDPGQGLRLIYYSQIVNDFQKGDIAEGYSVSREKKESFPLTVTSAQKNPTAFYLCASRSQTGGGYTFGSGTRLTVV.